This T cell receptor (beta chain) was sequenced for a study of metastatic and nonmetastatic thyroid tumors. Study background: Samples came from malignant and benign thyroid patients, and repertoires were compared across blood and tumor or nodule tissue.

Original analysis: To classify distant metastasis in papillary thyroid cancer, a model was built from CDR3 differences across clinicopathological groups. Using MiXCR, TCRdb re-called clones from the PCR reads. The V and J calls reflect TCRdb's pipeline rather than the authors' work. Here the sample spans about 12,000 clones, 9% to 14% being singletons. This clone was observed at least ten times. What it binds is not known. Thyroid surgery was performed in patients who had received no treatment beforehand. V was pared by 2 bases and J by 6 bases, with 11 bases between. The germline V gene encodes CDR1 MNHEY and CDR2 SVGEGT. This CDR3 region has 14 residues. Study observations and caveats: Malignant thyroid tumors reportedly had TCR beta diversity that was significantly higher than in benign nodules, in blood and tumor.

The TCR comes from a female donor with papillary thyroid cancer or a benign thyroid nodule (not recorded which). Some clones in this sample may be carry-over from other donors' samples. The sequenced sample was blood. This chain connects TRBV6-2 or TRBV6-3 to TRBJ2-1; a weak D match, TRBD2 (5 bases). CDR3 in DNA: TGTGCCAGCAGTTACGGGAGCCCCCCCAATGAGCAGTTCTTC. Translated: CASSYGSPPNEQFF.